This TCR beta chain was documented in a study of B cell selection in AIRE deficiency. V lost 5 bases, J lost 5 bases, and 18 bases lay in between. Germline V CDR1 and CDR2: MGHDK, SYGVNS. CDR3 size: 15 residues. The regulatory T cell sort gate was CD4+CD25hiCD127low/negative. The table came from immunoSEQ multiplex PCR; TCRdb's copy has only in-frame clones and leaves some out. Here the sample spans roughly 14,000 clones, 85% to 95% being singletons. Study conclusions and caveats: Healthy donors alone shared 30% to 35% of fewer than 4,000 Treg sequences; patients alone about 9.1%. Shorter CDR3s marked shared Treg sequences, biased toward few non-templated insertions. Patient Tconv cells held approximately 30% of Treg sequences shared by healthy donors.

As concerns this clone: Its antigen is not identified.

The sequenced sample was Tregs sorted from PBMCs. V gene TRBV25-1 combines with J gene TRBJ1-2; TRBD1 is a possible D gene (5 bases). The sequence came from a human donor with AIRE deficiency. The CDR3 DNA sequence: TGTGCCAGCAGTAGGGGCCCGACAGCTTTATATGGCTACACCTTC. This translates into CASSRGPTALYGYTF.